This T cell receptor beta chain was captured in a study of beta chain features in type 1 diabetes. Study background: Sorted cells, roughly 98,000,000 in number, were examined across all samples.

Reverse transcription of all isolated RNA meant that expressed TCRB transcripts were sequenced. An average near 3.57 million reads came from naive, central memory and regulatory T cell samples. Produced via immunoSEQ multiplex PCR; TCRdb's table is partial and in-frame only. The data contain around 41,000 clones, 65% to 70% of them seen just once; the ten biggest clones take up about 1.6%. V was clipped by 0 bases and J by 2 bases, with 23 bases between them. This CDR3 comprises 20 residues. For this clone: Its target is unknown.

All sorted populations exceeded 98% purity. General study points: In these data, an HLA type influence on TCRB rearrangement remained unresolved. Shorter TCRB CDR3s, moderately but significantly so, marked every one of the four CD4+ subsets in Type 1 diabetes patients.

V and J are TRBV23-1 and TRBJ1-5; D unclear. TRBV23-1 is flagged as an ORF with uncertain function. The sequencing sample was made of Tregs from blood. The clonotype was recovered from a young man with type 1 diabetes. Some clones in this sample may be carry-over from other donors' samples. CDR3 sequence reads: CASSQSRGQEAYEGNQPQHF. In DNA form, the CDR3 reads TGCGCCAGCAGTCAATCGAGAGGGCAGGAGGCATATGAGGGCAATCAGCCCCAGCATTTT.